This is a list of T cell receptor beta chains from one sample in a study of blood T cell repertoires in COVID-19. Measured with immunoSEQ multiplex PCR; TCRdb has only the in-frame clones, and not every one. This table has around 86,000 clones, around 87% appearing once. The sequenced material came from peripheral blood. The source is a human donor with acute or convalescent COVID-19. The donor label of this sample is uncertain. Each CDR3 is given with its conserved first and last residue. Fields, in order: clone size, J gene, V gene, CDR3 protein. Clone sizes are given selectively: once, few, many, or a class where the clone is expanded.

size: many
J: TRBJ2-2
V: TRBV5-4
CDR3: CASRVGLAGGNTGELFF

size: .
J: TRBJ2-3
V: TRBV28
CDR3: CASSLQGVVTDTQYF

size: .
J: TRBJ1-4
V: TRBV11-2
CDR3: CASKNRGPGEKLFF

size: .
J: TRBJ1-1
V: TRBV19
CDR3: CASSKQGATEAFF

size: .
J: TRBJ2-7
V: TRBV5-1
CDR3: CASSSGGRARNDYEQYF

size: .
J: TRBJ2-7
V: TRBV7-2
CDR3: CASSLGWGRRATSYEQYF

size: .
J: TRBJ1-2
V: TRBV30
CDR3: CAWSVRGHNYGYTF

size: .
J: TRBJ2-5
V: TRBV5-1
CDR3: CASSLGGQVQETQYF

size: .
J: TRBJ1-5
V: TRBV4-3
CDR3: CASSPGTAYSNQPQHF

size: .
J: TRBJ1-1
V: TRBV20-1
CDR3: CSAWTVTEAFF

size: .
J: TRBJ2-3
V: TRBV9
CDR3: CASSVSGGRTDTQYF

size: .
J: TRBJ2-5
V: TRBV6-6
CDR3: CASRQGGQETQYF

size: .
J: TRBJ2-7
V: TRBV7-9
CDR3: CASSFRGGNDEQYF

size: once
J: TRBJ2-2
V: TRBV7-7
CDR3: CASSRTGLGIGELFF

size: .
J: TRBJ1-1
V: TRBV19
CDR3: CASSLRADRGGTEAFF

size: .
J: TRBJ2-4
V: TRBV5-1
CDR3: CASSFETGAKNIQYF